This T cell receptor (beta chain) was identified during a study of blood T cell repertoires in COVID-19. This table comes from immunoSEQ multiplex PCR, and its TCRdb copy is limited to in-frame clones, with some not included. The sample records 57,000 or so clones, more than 75% being singletons. This CDR3 spans 14 amino acids. The trim removed 0 bases at V and 6 bases at J, leaving 2 bases unmatched. The germline V gene has CDR1 SGHNT and CDR2 YYREEE (reference sequence). The TCR sequence derives from a man aged 50 or older with active or convalescent COVID-19. The sequencing input was peripheral blood. The chain combines TRBV5-4 with TRBJ2-7; 11 bases agree with TRBD2. The CDR3 coding sequence is TGTGCCAGCAGCTTGGGACTAGCGGGAACCGAGCAGTACTTC. Its translation: CASSLGLAGTEQYF. Combining the CDR3 with reference TRBV5-4 and TRBJ2-7 gives the whole variable domain ETGVTQSPTHLIKTRGQQVTLRCSSQSGHNTVSWYQQALGQGPQFIFQYYREEENGRGNFPPRFSGLQFPNYSSELNVNALELDDSALYLCASSLGLAGTEQYFGPGTRLTVT.